This T cell receptor (beta chain) is drawn from a study of T cells in placental villitis. Findings and caveats of the study: Helper, regulatory and cytotoxic T cells, and maternal versus fetal cells, were indistinguishable; gamma-delta receptors were excluded.

Concerning this clone itself: Antigen specificity is unknown.

This was the immunoSEQ v4 assay. Only in-frame clones appear in the TCRdb table, and some are missing; sequencing was by immunoSEQ multiplex PCR. The repertoire holds approximately 3,100 clones, with around 79% as singletons. Infectious villitis cases involved smaller fetuses, preterm delivery, or a couple of intrauterine demises. The CDR3 runs 14 residues. Germline loops: CDR1 MRHNA, CDR2 SNTAGT. V lost 3 bases and J 4 bases, leaving 9 bases between the germline ends. The sequencing sample was made of placental tissue containing maternal and fetal cells. V and J are TRBV6-4 and TRBJ2-2, with no clear D. This receptor was taken from a human patient with infectious villitis; the placental T cells may come from both mother and fetus. The CDR3 sequence is CASSESASTGELFF. Here the CDR3 DNA reads TGTGCCAGCAGTGAGTCCGCGTCCACCGGGGAGCTGTTTTTT.